This passage covers 11 T cell receptor beta chains from one sample sequenced in a study of T-cell reconstitution after alpha-beta-depleted transplantation in children. Library preparation (for TCRbeta) was performed with unique molecular identifiers. TCRdb re-called the PCR reads with MiXCR, one entry per CDR3 protein. This sample has more than 400,000 distinct CDR3 sequences, with about 10% found just once. The sample in question was PBMCs, mostly from graft donor cells, obtained 180 days after TCRalphabeta/CD19-depleted stem cell transplant. Source of these receptors: a female patient between 2 and 15 years old who had a stem cell transplant for aplastic anemia, so the T cells may come from the graft donor.

The rearrangement links TRBV18 to TRBJ2-7, with D perhaps TRBD1 (8 bases). V gave up 1 base and J gave up 5 bases, with 12 bases separating them. Germline values: CDR1 KGHSH, CDR2 LQKENI. This CDR3 has 14 amino acids. The CDR3 loop is CASSPRTGGDEQYF. For the CDR3, the DNA is TGTGCCAGCTCACCACGAACAGGGGGGGACGAGCAGTACTTC.

The chain joins TRBV27 to TRBJ2-1; TRBD2 might be the D (5 bases). The CDR3 is 14 amino acids. Trimming cost V 6 bases and J 2 bases, with 11 bases left between them. CDR1 and CDR2 (germline): MNHEY, SMNVEV (reference sequence). CDR3 region: CASREVQTYNEQFF. CDR3 nucleotide sequence: TGTGCCAGCAGGGAGGTACAAACCTACAATGAGCAGTTCTTC.

This clonotype was observed at least ten times. This chain links TRBV10-3 with TRBJ2-5; 10 positions match TRBD2. V lost 0 bases, J lost 3 bases, and 1 base stayed unmatched. From germline, CDR1 is ENHRY and CDR2 SYGVKD. The CDR3 loop spans 15 amino acids. Written as DNA, the CDR3 is TGTGCCATCAGTGAGTCCCTAGCGGGAGAAGAGACCCAGTACTTC. It encodes CAISESLAGEETQYF.

This clonotype was detected only a few times. The J gene is TRBJ2-3, the V gene TRBV29-1, with D perhaps TRBD2 (5 bases). CDR3 size: 13 residues. CDR1 is SQVTM, CDR2 ANQGSEA, per germline. The V and J ends lost 5 bases and 6 bases respectively, with 15 bases between them. The CDR3: CSVLPDRGDTQYF. The CDR3 DNA reads TGCAGCGTTTTGCCAGACCGCGGGGATACGCAGTATTTT.

The table lists this clonotype with many counts. The chain carries TRBV10-3 and TRBJ2-7; D is ambiguous. V lost 3 bases and J lost 4, with 16 bases in between. Germline V CDR1 and CDR2: ENHRY, SYGVKD. The CDR3 has 15 residues. In DNA form, the CDR3 reads TGTGCCATCAGTGACGGCCCGGTCATATCGTACGAGCAGTACTTC. This gives the protein CAISDGPVISYEQYF.

The rearrangement uses TRBV7-2 and TRBJ1-1, with 10 bases matching TRBD1. The germline CDR1 and CDR2 sequences are SGHTA and FQGNSA. With V trimmed by 0 bases and J by 11 bases, 6 bases remained unmatched. CDR3 length equals 14 residues. The CDR3 protein is CASSLARDRGAAFF. The DNA for the CDR3 is TGTGCCAGCAGCTTAGCGAGGGACAGGGGAGCGGCTTTCTTT.

This clonotype has only a few counts. V gene TRBV7-2 combines with J gene TRBJ2-7; D not resolved. The length of the CDR3 is 14 residues. The germline V and J ends were trimmed by 1 base and 3 bases, with 10 bases remaining between them. The V gene's germline CDR1 is SGHTA and CDR2 FQGNSA. CDR3 sequence: CASSLDWSVYEQYF. The DNA for the CDR3 is TGTGCCAGCAGCTTAGACTGGAGTGTCTACGAGCAGTACTTC.

This clonotype was seen only a few times. The chain has TRBV10-3 and TRBJ2-1; the D is unclear. The CDR3 loop spans 13 amino acids. Germline V lookup: CDR1 ENHRY, CDR2 SYGVKD. The germline V and J ends were trimmed by 6 bases and 5 bases, with 11 bases remaining between them. The CDR3: CAIRGPNNNEQFF. CDR3 sequence (DNA): TGTGCCATCAGAGGGCCCAACAACAATGAGCAGTTCTTC.

This clonotype was recorded a few times. This rearrangement joins TRBV15 to TRBJ1-5; D uncertain. Trimming took off 0 bases at V and 2 bases at J, with 26 bases between the two ends. This CDR3 spans 21 amino acids. In germline, CDR1 is LNHNV, CDR2 YYDKDF (reference sequence). CDR3: CATSRDWVRQDQVVGNQPQHF. CDR3 bases: TGTGCCACCAGCAGAGATTGGGTTCGGCAGGACCAGGTCGTGGGCAATCAGCCCCAGCATTTT.

CDR3 sequence (DNA): TGTGCCATCAGTGAGTCGGTGGACGGACTTAACTATGGCTACACCTTC. Its protein product is CAISESVDGLNYGYTF. The genes are TRBV10-3 and TRBJ1-2; D gene uncertain. Germline CDR1 is ENHRY and CDR2 is SYGVKD. The CDR3 contains 16 residues. Trimming removed 0 bases from V and 1 base from J, with 12 bases in between.

V usage is TRBV20-1 and J usage is TRBJ2-1; the match to TRBD2 covers 15 bases. Germline CDR1 is DFQATT and CDR2 is SNEGSKA (reference sequence). The V gene end was trimmed by 2 bases and the J gene end by 4 bases; junction bases not matched to a gene: 15. This CDR3 comprises 20 residues. The CDR3 reads CSARLEPGLAGGYPYNEQFF. The CDR3 nucleotides read TGCAGTGCTAGATTGGAGCCGGGACTAGCGGGAGGCTACCCGTACAATGAGCAGTTCTTC.